This TCR beta chain was documented in a study of cytomegalovirus exposure and HLA in healthy donors. On this clone: Its antigen remains unknown.

Sequenced by immunoSEQ multiplex PCR; TCRdb stores in-frame clones only, minus some. The table lists a few hundred thousand clones, about nine tenths of them singletons. Broader study findings: Most TCR sequences showed up rarely, but some public TCRs showed up in many donors.

The germline V gene has CDR1 SNHLY and CDR2 FYNNEI. This CDR3 has 15 amino acids. The V and J ends lost 0 bases and 6 bases respectively, with 15 bases between them. The TCR comes from a woman aged 18-29 years in good health and CMV-seronegative. The chain is built from TRBV2 and TRBJ2-7; no clear D gene. The source material was PBMCs. The CDR3 nucleotides read TGTGCCAGCAGTGAAGCGCTTCTGAGTCTTGGCGAGCAGTACTTC. Encoded protein: CASSEALLSLGEQYF.